One sample yielded the 24 T cell receptor beta chains listed below, sequenced in a study of response to subunit inactivated influenza vaccine. TCRdb called the RT-PCR reads again in MiXCR, with one record for every CDR3 protein. The sample lists 150,000 or so distinct CDR3 sequences; about 10% were seen once. The specimen comprised CD8+ T cells sorted from PBMCs, sampled around 25 months after vaccination. These receptors were taken from a man in his fifties or sixties who received an inactivated influenza vaccine.

This clonotype was detected only a few times. V usage is TRBV4-1 and J usage is TRBJ1-1; D remains ambiguous. Trimming left V 0 bases short and J 1 base short, with 9 bases between. CDR3 size: 15 residues. The germline V gene has CDR1 MGHRA and CDR2 YSYEKL. The CDR3 here is CASSQEGPRNTEAFF. As DNA, the CDR3 is TGCGCCAGCAGCCAAGAAGGGCCTCGGAACACTGAAGCTTTCTTT.

The chain recombines TRBV29-1 with TRBJ2-5; TRBD2 is a possible D gene (6 bases). Looked up from germline, CDR1 is SQVTM and CDR2 is ANQGSEA. The CDR3 has 17 residues. V was shortened by 1 base and J by 4 bases, with 22 bases between the two germline ends. Written as DNA, the CDR3 is TGCAGCGTTGAAGCCCCCGGAGGAGGGAGGCTGCGAGAGACCCAGTACTTC. Translation gives CSVEAPGGGRLRETQYF.

The chain carries TRBV27 and TRBJ2-7; D gene uncertain. The CDR3 is made up of 12 amino acids. In germline, CDR1 is MNHEY, CDR2 SMNVEV (reference sequence). The V gene lost 9 bases and the J gene lost 7 bases, with 16 bases spanning the gap. The CDR3 protein is CASVADAGEQYF. The CDR3 DNA reads as TGTGCCAGTGTTGCGGACGCTGGAGAGCAGTACTTC.

The V call is TRBV3-1, the J call TRBJ2-3; tentative D call: TRBD2 (6 bases). This CDR3 has 14 amino acids. V lost 3 bases to trimming and J lost 2 bases, with 9 bases between them. CDR1 is LGHDT and CDR2 is YNNKEL in the germline V gene (reference sequence). In DNA form, the CDR3 reads TGTGCCAGCAGCCAGATAGCGGTCACAGATACGCAGTATTTT. Its protein product is CASSQIAVTDTQYF.

The table lists this clonotype with a few counts. The chain couples TRBV4-3 to TRBJ1-2; weak D call: TRBD1 (5 bases). CDR3 length: 16 amino acids. In germline, CDR1 is LGHNA, CDR2 YSLEER. V lost 0 bases, J lost 6 bases, and 17 bases lay in between. CDR3 amino acids: CASSQDYSVRGHGYTF. The CDR3 nucleotides read TGCGCCAGCAGCCAAGATTATAGTGTGCGGGGACATGGCTACACCTTC.

With regard to this clonotype: A read error may be the cause here, since a much bigger clone is one base away. The rearrangement joins TRBV11-1 to TRBJ2-1; D possibly corresponds to TRBD2 (6 bases). Per the germline V gene, CDR1 is SGHAT and CDR2 is FQDESV (reference sequence). The CDR3 consists of 16 residues. The CDR3 coding sequence is TGTGCCAGCAGCTCAGGACTAAACCTCTCCTACAATGAGCAGCTCTTC. Its protein is CASSSGLNLSYNEQLF.

CDR3 in amino acids: CASSVAGFEGYEQYF. The CDR3 DNA is TGTGCCAGCAGCGTAGCGGGATTTGAGGGCTACGAGCAGTACTTC. The chain has TRBV9 and TRBJ2-7, with D perhaps matching TRBD2 (5 bases). CDR3 length equals 15 residues. The V gene lost 0 bases and the J gene lost 3 bases, with 13 bases spanning the gap. CDR1 and CDR2 from the germline V gene are SGDLS and YYNGEE.

There are a few counts of this clonotype. V gene TRBV29-1 combines with J gene TRBJ2-7, with D perhaps matching TRBD2 (7 bases). The CDR3 runs to 11 residues. CDR1 and CDR2 from the germline V gene are SQVTM and ANQGSEA. V lost 6 bases and J 7 bases, leaving 13 bases between the germline ends. The CDR3: CSVWGGREQYF. The CDR3, as DNA: TGCAGCGTCTGGGGGGGCAGGGAGCAGTACTTC.

CDR3 sequence (DNA): TGTGCCAGCAGCTTAGATTACGGAAATGAGCAGTTCTTC. It specifies CASSLDYGNEQFF. This chain links TRBV7-7 with TRBJ2-1, with unresolved D. The germline gives CDR1 SSHAT, CDR2 FNYEAQ (reference sequence). Trimming stripped 1 base from V and 7 bases from J, with 8 bases between. CDR3 length: 13 amino acids.

This chain connects TRBV28 to TRBJ2-1; D remains ambiguous. The V end was cut by 5 bases, the J end by 6 bases, with 14 bases between. This CDR3 spans 14 amino acids. Germline V gene sequence: CDR1 MDHEN, CDR2 SYDVKM. The CDR3 sequence is CASSLSVVRNEQFF. The CDR3 nucleotides read TGTGCCAGCAGTCTCTCTGTAGTCCGCAATGAGCAGTTCTTC.

The CDR3 coding sequence is TGCAGTGCTCAGAAACCGGGACAGTTCTTTGGCTACACCTTC. Its protein is CSAQKPGQFFGYTF. This chain uses TRBV20-1 with TRBJ1-2; 7 positions match TRBD1. This CDR3 has 14 residues. Germline CDR1 DFQATT, CDR2 SNEGSKA (reference sequence). The J segment lost 7 bases and the V segment lost 5 bases, leaving 13 bases of the junction unmatched.

The CDR3, as DNA: TGTGCCAGCAGCGTAGGGGGGGCCGGTGAAGCTTTCTTT. This sequence encodes CASSVGGAGEAFF. The gene calls are TRBV9 and TRBJ1-1; the D gene is possibly TRBD1 (6 bases). Trimming shortened V by 0 bases and J by 7 bases, and 10 bases separated the two germline ends. Germline values: CDR1 SGDLS, CDR2 YYNGEE. CDR3 length: 13 residues.

This rearrangement joins TRBV9 to TRBJ2-1; no definite D call. The V and J ends lost 0 bases and 4 bases respectively, with 11 bases between them. The CDR3 is 15 amino acids. Germline V CDR1 and CDR2: SGDLS, YYNGEE. CDR3 bases: TGTGCCAGCAGCGTAGCTGGGTCCCGATACAATGAGCAGTTCTTC. Translation gives CASSVAGSRYNEQFF.

This clonotype appeared a few times. The CDR3 reads CASSYLSGRNEQYF. The CDR3 nucleotides are TGTGCCAGCAGTTACTTGTCTGGGAGGAACGAGCAGTACTTC. The chain carries TRBV6-2 or TRBV6-3 and TRBJ2-7, with D possibly TRBD2 on 6 matching bases. The ends were cut back, 1 base at V and 5 bases at J, with 12 bases in the middle. CDR3 length: 14 amino acids. The germline V gene encodes CDR1 MNHEY and CDR2 SVGEGT.

Concerning this clonotype itself: A read error may account for a junction end that differs from germline. The V call is TRBV7-7, the J call TRBJ2-7, with D maybe TRBD2 (6 bases). Germline CDR1 is SSHAT and CDR2 is FNYEAQ (reference sequence). There are 15 residues in the CDR3. CDR3 in amino acids: CASSLANGGSYEQYF. The CDR3 nucleotides are TGTGCTAGCAGCTTAGCGAATGGGGGGAGCTACGAGCAGTACTTC.

At least ten counts were recorded for this clonotype. J is TRBJ2-5 and V is TRBV6-1; D is ambiguous. The CDR3 extends over 14 amino acids. Deletions cut 1 base from V and 1 base from J, with 7 bases between. Looked up from germline, CDR1 is MNHNS and CDR2 is SASEGT. CDR3 bases: TGTGCCAGCAGTGAAGTTAGGGTCCAAGAGACCCAGTACTTC. Protein sequence: CASSEVRVQETQYF.

This clonotype has more than one count but fewer than ten. The J gene is TRBJ2-5, the V gene TRBV7-9; TRBD1 aligns across 8 bases. Germline loops: CDR1 SEHNR, CDR2 FQNEAQ (reference sequence). The CDR3 sequence is 15 residues long. Unmatched junction bases numbered 5, after V lost 1 base and J lost 4 bases. For the CDR3, the DNA is TGTGCCAGCAGCTTAGACAGGGGGAAGAGAGAGACCCAGTACTTC. Its protein is CASSLDRGKRETQYF. The entire variable domain, with the rest obtained from reference TRBV7-9 and TRBJ2-5, is as follows: DTGVSQNPRHKITKRGQNVTFRCDPISEHNRLYWYRQTLGQGPEFLTYFQNEAQLEKSRLLSDRFSAERPKGSFSTLEIQRTEQGDSAMYLCASSLDRGKRETQYFGPGTRLLVL.

This clonotype was detected many times. The V gene is TRBV6-5, the J gene TRBJ2-3; 7 positions match TRBD1. Germline-derived CDR1 and CDR2 are MNHEY and SVGAGI. The junction had 9 bases not matched to a gene; V was cut back by 4 bases and J by 2 bases. The CDR3 loop spans 16 amino acids. The CDR3 loop is CASSSPLTGTTDTQYF. As DNA, the CDR3 is TGTGCCAGCAGTTCCCCCCTGACAGGGACCACAGATACGCAGTATTTT.

This clonotype was seen many times. The junction departs from germline at one end; a sequencing error may be responsible. This chain joins TRBV7-8 and TRBJ2-1; 10 bases are shared with TRBD2. The V gene's germline CDR1 is SGHVS and CDR2 FQNEAQ. This CDR3 is built from 14 residues. The CDR3 is CASRLAGGHNEQFF. The CDR3 DNA is TGTGCCAGCAGGTTAGCGGGAGGCCACAATGAGCAGTTCTTC. The whole variable domain, remainder taken from reference TRBV7-8 and TRBJ2-1, is GAGVSQSPRYKVAKRGQDVALRCDPISGHVSLFWYQQALGQGPEFLTYFQNEAQLDKSGLPSDRFFAERPEGSVSTLKIQRTQQEDSAVYLCASRLAGGHNEQFFGPGTRLTVL.

The chain uses TRBV29-1 and TRBJ1-1; 8 positions agree with TRBD1. Germline V gives CDR1 SQVTM, CDR2 ANQGSEA. The CDR3 has 13 amino acids. V was pared by 7 bases and J by 0 bases, with 4 bases of the junction left unmatched. The CDR3 coding sequence is TGCAGCGCCCGGACAGGGATGAACACTGAAGCTTTCTTT. It codes for CSARTGMNTEAFF.

This clonotype came up a few times. The V gene is TRBV27, the J gene TRBJ2-2, with D possibly TRBD1 on 7 matching bases. The CDR3 spans 17 residues. Trimming took off 5 bases at V and 5 bases at J, with 21 bases between the two ends. Germline loops: CDR1 MNHEY, CDR2 SMNVEV (reference sequence). Written as DNA, the CDR3 is TGTGCCAGCAGTCCCTTCCCTGGACAGGCGGGAACCGGGGAGCTGTTTTTT. Translating it yields CASSPFPGQAGTGELFF.

The chain combines TRBV7-9 with TRBJ2-7; 8 bases align to TRBD2. J gave up 4 bases and V 6 bases, and 8 bases lay outside the gene matches. The germline CDR1 and CDR2 sequences are SEHNR and FQNEAQ (reference sequence). The CDR3 contains 14 residues. The DNA for the CDR3 is TGTGCCAGCAGTGATAGCGGGACGCTTTACGAGCAGTACTTC. Protein product: CASSDSGTLYEQYF.

The V gene is TRBV6-2 or TRBV6-3, the J gene TRBJ2-5; D possibly corresponds to TRBD2 (7 bases). This CDR3 spans 17 amino acids. CDR1 MNHEY and CDR2 SVGEGT come from the germline V gene. Trimming removed 1 base from V and 4 bases from J, with 19 bases in between. This CDR3 is CASSYFGRGPFGETQYF. The CDR3 DNA sequence: TGTGCCAGCAGTTACTTTGGGCGGGGGCCCTTTGGAGAGACCCAGTACTTC.

This clonotype showed up many times. V gene TRBV7-9 combines with J gene TRBJ2-5, with D uncertain. The germline V gene has CDR1 SEHNR and CDR2 FQNEAQ (reference sequence). The CDR3 length is 11 residues. Between the trimmed V and J ends, which lost 5 bases and 5 bases, there was a span of 6 bases. The CDR3 reads CASSPLETQYF. CDR3 coding DNA: TGTGCCAGCAGCCCGCTGGAGACCCAGTACTTC.